Sequencing of this T cell receptor (beta chain) was carried out in a study of blood T cells in healthy people across ages. This clonotype was observed a handful of times. Germline-derived CDR1 and CDR2 are LGHNA and YSLEER. The CDR3 spans 14 residues. V lost 2 bases to trimming and J lost 2 bases, with 6 bases between them. A second PCR of 7 to 11 cycles used a sample-barcoded 5' primer and a J-beta primer mix. TCRdb re-analysed the 5' RACE reads in MiXCR, keeping a single row per CDR3 protein. The profile covers more than 1,000,000 distinct CDR3 sequences, with 25% appearing a single time and less than 0.85% taken by the ten largest. These data were also reused for a study on T cells of mothers and their children. This second report adds: The donors comprised more than 5 children and their three healthy Caucasian mothers.

The V gene is TRBV4-3, the J gene TRBJ2-2; no clear D gene. The sequence was collected from a girl aged 2 to 10 in good health. The specimen sequenced was blood. The CDR3 here is CASSQTSNTGELFF. The DNA of the CDR3 is TGCGCCAGCAGCCAAACCTCTAACACCGGGGAGCTGTTTTTT.